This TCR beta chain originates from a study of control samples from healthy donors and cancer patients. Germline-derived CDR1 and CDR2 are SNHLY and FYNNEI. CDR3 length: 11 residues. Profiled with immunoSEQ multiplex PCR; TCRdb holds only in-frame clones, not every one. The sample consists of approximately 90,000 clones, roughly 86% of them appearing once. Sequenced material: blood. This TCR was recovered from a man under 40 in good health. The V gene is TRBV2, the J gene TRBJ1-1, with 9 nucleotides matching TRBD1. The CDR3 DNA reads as TGTGGAGACAGGGGGGACACTGAAGCTTTCTTT. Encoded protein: CGDRGDTEAFF. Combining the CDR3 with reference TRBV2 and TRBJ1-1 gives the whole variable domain EPEVTQTPSHQVTQMGQEVILRCVPISNHLYFYWYRQILGQKVEFLVSFYNNEISEKSEIFDDQFSVERPDGSNFTLKIRSTKLEDSAMYFCGDRGDTEAFFGQGTRLTVV.